This TCR beta chain comes out of a study of Ad26.COV2.S vaccination and SARS-CoV-2 variants. The data were produced by immunoSEQ multiplex PCR, yet TCRdb's version contains in-frame clones alone and is incomplete. The top ten hold around 1.8% of the sample, which has hundreds of thousands of clones, 92% seen once. Treatment specified: some 20 received Ad26.COV2.S at low or high dose, single or two shots; a few received placebo; per-sample allocation not given. Repertoires come from day 63 after the first vaccine or placebo injection. Donor was an adult aged 18-55 years in Boston. Worth noting for this clone: The antigen remains unidentified.

Overall study findings and caveats: Similar non-spike TCR breadth was seen in vaccine and placebo recipients.

This CDR3 is 16 amino acids long. J was trimmed by 4 bases and V by 3 bases; bases with no gene match: 9. Germline V gene lookup returns CDR1 SGHDT and CDR2 YYEEEE. Sequencing was performed on peripheral blood, taken in a trial of Ad26.COV2.S vaccine versus placebo. The genes are TRBV5-6 and TRBJ1-1, with 10 nucleotides matching TRBD1. The TCR originated in a person between 18 and 65 years old who received the Ad26.COV2.S COVID-19 vaccine or a placebo. The chain's CDR3 is CASSSGLGDRGTEAFF. The CDR3 nucleotides are TGTGCCAGCAGCTCAGGGCTAGGGGACAGGGGCACTGAAGCTTTCTTT.